One sample yielded the 14 T cell receptor beta chains listed below, sequenced in a study of early T cells in non-severe SARS-CoV-2 infection. TCRdb reprocessed the 5' RACE reads via MiXCR and lists one record per CDR3 protein. The sample carries about 61,000 distinct CDR3 sequences, 9.5% to 14% recorded once. What was sequenced was whole blood. Receptors were obtained from an adult who was a healthcare worker with PCR-confirmed SARS-CoV-2 infection or an uninfected control (not recorded which).

This clonotype appeared many times. V usage is TRBV5-1 and J usage is TRBJ1-3; D ambiguous. This CDR3 region has 12 residues. V lost 2 bases, J lost 0 bases, and 0 bases lay in between. Germline V lookup: CDR1 SGHRS, CDR2 YFSETQ. CDR3 bases: TGCGCCAGCAGCTTCTCTGGAAACACCATATATTTT. Protein sequence: CASSFSGNTIYF.

The chain is built from TRBV7-8 and TRBJ2-1; D is unclear. The CDR3 totals 14 residues. CDR1 is SGHVS, CDR2 FQNEAQ, per germline. V was clipped by 4 bases and J by 8 bases, with 15 bases between them. The CDR3 loop reads CASSSGPSRDEQFF. CDR3 nucleotide sequence: TGTGCCAGCAGCTCCGGACCAAGTCGGGATGAGCAGTTCTTC.

The rearrangement links TRBV10-2 to TRBJ1-6; D is ambiguous. Germline V gene data show CDR1 as WSHSY and CDR2 as SAAADI. Trimming cost V 2 bases and J 6 bases, with 11 bases left between them. The CDR3 runs to 15 residues. CDR3 nucleotides: TGCGCCAGCAGTGAGGTGTCGACCTTTAATTCACCCCTCCACTTT. Residues: CASSEVSTFNSPLHF.

V and J are TRBV20-1 and TRBJ2-3; 9 bases are shared with TRBD2. Germline loops: CDR1 DFQATT, CDR2 SNEGSKA (reference sequence). CDR3 length equals 16 residues. V dropped 4 bases and J dropped 2; count of bases not matched to a gene: 10. The DNA for the CDR3 is TGCAGTGCTAACCCCCTTCAGCGGGGGGACACAGATACGCAGTATTTT. It translates to CSANPLQRGDTDTQYF.

This clonotype was picked up many times. The rearrangement joins TRBV5-1 to TRBJ1-2; 8 nucleotides match TRBD1. Germline loops: CDR1 SGHRS, CDR2 YFSETQ. V was pared by 1 base and J by 5 bases, with 4 bases of the junction left unmatched. The CDR3 has 14 residues. The DNA for the CDR3 is TGCGCCAGCAGCTTGAAGACAGGGGTTTATGGCTACACCTTC. Residues: CASSLKTGVYGYTF.

This clonotype has a count of ten or more. The genes are TRBV19 and TRBJ2-4; TRBD1 agrees at 7 bases. Germline-derived CDR1 and CDR2 are LNHDA and SQIVND (reference sequence). The CDR3 is 16 residues long. With V trimmed by 3 bases and J by 7 bases, 12 bases remained unmatched. The CDR3 region is CASSIGQVLVGNIQYF. CDR3 coding DNA: TGTGCCAGTAGTATTGGACAGGTTTTGGTTGGGAACATTCAGTACTTC.

This clonotype has a handful of counts. This chain uses TRBV2 with TRBJ2-7; the match to TRBD1 covers 8 bases. The length of the CDR3 is 13 residues. Germline assignment: CDR1 SNHLY and CDR2 FYNNEI. V lost 7 bases and J lost 1; bases outside the gene matches: 3. The CDR3 DNA sequence: TGTGCCAGCAAACAGGGGGAATCCTACGAGCAGTACTTC. Its protein product is CASKQGESYEQYF.

At least ten counts were recorded for this clonotype. The chain joins TRBV7-8 to TRBJ1-2, with 7 bases that match TRBD1. V was clipped by 0 bases and J by 4 bases; unmatched bases: 8. CDR3 length: 16 amino acids. Germline V gives CDR1 SGHVS, CDR2 FQNEAQ. The CDR3 nucleotides are TGTGCCAGCAGCTTAGCGGAACAGGGGAACTTCTATGGCTACACCTTC. Translated: CASSLAEQGNFYGYTF.

This rearrangement joins TRBV18 to TRBJ1-5; maybe TRBD1 (6 bases). V was clipped by 6 bases and J by 4 bases, with 13 bases between them. Germline V gene lookup returns CDR1 KGHSH and CDR2 LQKENI. This CDR3 is 14 amino acids long. CDR3 bases: TGTGCCAGCTCTCTCCAGGGGCAGAATCAGCCCCAGCATTTT. Translation gives CASSLQGQNQPQHF.

This clonotype appeared many times. CDR3 loop: CASSSTGQGSNQPQHF. The CDR3 DNA reads TGTGCCAGCAGCTCGACCGGACAGGGTAGCAATCAGCCCCAGCATTTT. The chain carries TRBV7-9 and TRBJ1-5; 8 nucleotides line up with TRBD1. The V and J ends lost 4 bases and 0 bases, in that order; junction bases with no gene match: 5. Germline loops: CDR1 SEHNR, CDR2 FQNEAQ (reference sequence). The CDR3 sequence is 16 residues long. The whole variable domain, remainder taken from reference TRBV7-9 and TRBJ1-5, is DTGVSQNPRHKITKRGQNVTFRCDPISEHNRLYWYRQTLGQGPEFLTYFQNEAQLEKSRLLSDRFSAERPKGSFSTLEIQRTEQGDSAMYLCASSSTGQGSNQPQHFGDGTRLSIL.

This clonotype was detected many times. This chain joins TRBV13 and TRBJ2-5, with 11 bases identical to TRBD2. Losses at the gene ends were 5 bases for V and 2 bases for J; bases not matched to a gene: 1. Germline-derived CDR1 and CDR2 are PRHDT and FYEKMQ (reference sequence). The CDR3 length is 14 residues. CDR3 DNA: TGTGCCAGCAGCCGACTAGCGGGACAAGAGACCCAGTACTTC. Translating gives CASSRLAGQETQYF.

The chain carries TRBV20-1 and TRBJ1-2; D possibly corresponds to TRBD1 (5 bases). This CDR3 spans 16 amino acids. Per the germline V gene, CDR1 is DFQATT and CDR2 is SNEGSKA (reference sequence). V was cut by 3 bases and J by 4 bases, with 21 bases left in between. CDR3 coding DNA: TGCAGTGCTAGGATGGCGAGGACACCCTTAGGCTATGGCTACACCTTC. It specifies CSARMARTPLGYGYTF.

This clonotype was seen many times. The gene calls are TRBV5-5 and TRBJ2-7; D possibly corresponds to TRBD1 (5 bases). Between the trimmed V and J ends, which lost 5 bases and 4 bases, there was a span of 19 bases. The CDR3 contains 15 residues. CDR1 and CDR2 (germline): SGHKS, YYEKEE (reference sequence). CDR3 protein: CASSYDSPRTYEQYF. CDR3 bases: TGTGCCAGCAGTTATGACAGTCCGCGCACGTACGAGCAGTACTTC. The full variable domain, its missing parts supplied by reference TRBV5-5 and TRBJ2-7, is DAGVTQSPTHLIKTRGQQVTLRCSPISGHKSVSWYQQVLGQGPQFIFQYYEKEERGRGNFPDRFSARQFPNYSSELNVNALLLGDSALYLCASSYDSPRTYEQYFGPGTRLTVT.

This clonotype was detected a few times. V and J are TRBV5-5 and TRBJ1-2; TRBD1 matches 12 bases. V shed 6 bases, J shed 0 bases, and the junction held 9 bases outside the gene matches. Germline CDR1 reads SGHKS; CDR2 reads YYEKEE (reference sequence). CDR3 size: 17 residues. The CDR3 DNA follows: TGTGCCAGCACCCAGGGGACAGGGGGCGCCCCTAACTATGGCTACACCTTC. Translation gives CASTQGTGGAPNYGYTF.